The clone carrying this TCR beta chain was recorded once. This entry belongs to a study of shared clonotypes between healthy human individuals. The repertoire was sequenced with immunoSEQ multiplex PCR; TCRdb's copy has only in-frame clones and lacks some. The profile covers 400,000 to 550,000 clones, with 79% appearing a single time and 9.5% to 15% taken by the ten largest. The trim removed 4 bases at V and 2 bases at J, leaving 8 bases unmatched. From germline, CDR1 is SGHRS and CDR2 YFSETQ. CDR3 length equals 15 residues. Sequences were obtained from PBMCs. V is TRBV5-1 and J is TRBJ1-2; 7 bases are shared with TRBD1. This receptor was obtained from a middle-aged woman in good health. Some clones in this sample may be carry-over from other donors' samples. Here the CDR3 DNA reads TGCGCCAGCAGCGCGGGGGACAGAGCGAACTATGGCTACACCTTC. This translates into CASSAGDRANYGYTF.